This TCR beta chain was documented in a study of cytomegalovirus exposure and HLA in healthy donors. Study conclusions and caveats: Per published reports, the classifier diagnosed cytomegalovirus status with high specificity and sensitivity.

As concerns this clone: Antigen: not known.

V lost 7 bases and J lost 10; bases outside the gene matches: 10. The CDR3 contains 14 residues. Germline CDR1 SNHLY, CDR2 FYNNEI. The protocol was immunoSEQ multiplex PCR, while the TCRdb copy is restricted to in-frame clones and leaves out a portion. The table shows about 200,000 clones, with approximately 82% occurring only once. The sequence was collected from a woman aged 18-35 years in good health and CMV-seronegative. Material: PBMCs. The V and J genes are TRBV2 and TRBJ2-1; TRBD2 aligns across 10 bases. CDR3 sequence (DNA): TGTGCCAGCAATTTAGCGGGGGGCAAGGGGGAGCAGTTCTTC. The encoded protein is CASNLAGGKGEQFF.